The rows below give T cell receptor beta chains drawn from one sample of a study of T-cell memory formation after mild COVID-19. TCRdb re-called the 5' RACE reads with MiXCR, one entry per CDR3 protein. The table has hundreds of thousands of distinct CDR3 sequences, approximately 13% seen once; the top ten hold approximately 21%. Source material: PBMCs or a T cell subset sorted from them (not recorded which). These receptors were obtained from a man between 18 and 35 years old who had mild COVID-19 (a few samples of this study predate the infection). Cell type and time point are not known. CDR3s include the opening cysteine and the closing phenylalanine or tryptophan. The order of the fields is clone size, J gene, D gene, V gene, CDR3 protein, CDR3 DNA. D genes are given only for firm matches. Clone size is stated in some rows and not others, as once, few, many or a class when expanded.

clone_size: -; j_call: TRBJ2-1; d_call: -; v_call: TRBV6-2/TRBV6-3; cdr3_aa: CASKTGNYYYEQFF; cdr3_nt: TGTGCCAGCAAAACAGGGAACTACTACTATGAGCAGTTCTTC
clone_size: once; j_call: TRBJ1-2; d_call: -; v_call: TRBV4-1; cdr3_aa: CASSQDIGRAAGYTF; cdr3_nt: TGCGCCAGCAGCCAAGATATTGGCAGGGCGGCTGGCTACACCTTC
clone_size: once; j_call: TRBJ1-4; d_call: -; v_call: TRBV20-1; cdr3_aa: CSARDSEEAPREKLFF; cdr3_nt: TGCAGTGCTAGAGATTCTGAAGAGGCGCCTCGGGAAAAACTGTTTTTT
clone_size: -; j_call: TRBJ2-2; d_call: -; v_call: TRBV12-3/TRBV12-4; cdr3_aa: CASSWGPGELFF; cdr3_nt: TGTGCCAGCAGCTGGGGCCCCGGGGAGCTGTTTTTT
clone_size: many; j_call: TRBJ2-1; d_call: -; v_call: TRBV5-1; cdr3_aa: CASSLVAQGNEQFF; cdr3_nt: TGCGCCAGCAGCTTGGTTGCACAGGGAAATGAGCAGTTCTTC
clone_size: few; j_call: TRBJ2-1; d_call: -; v_call: TRBV9; cdr3_aa: CASSVGSREQFF; cdr3_nt: TGTGCCAGCAGCGTAGGTAGCCGGGAGCAGTTCTTC
clone_size: few; j_call: TRBJ2-3; d_call: -; v_call: TRBV4-2; cdr3_aa: CASSQGHPATDTQYF; cdr3_nt: TGTGCCAGCAGCCAGGGTCACCCTGCCACAGATACGCAGTATTTT
clone_size: -; j_call: TRBJ1-5; d_call: -; v_call: TRBV4-2; cdr3_aa: CASSQDRSEGNQPQHF; cdr3_nt: TGTGCCAGCAGCCAAGATCGATCCGAGGGCAATCAGCCCCAGCATTTT
clone_size: few; j_call: TRBJ2-1; d_call: TRBD2; v_call: TRBV5-1; cdr3_aa: CASSSVPAGGPYEQFF; cdr3_nt: TGCGCCAGCAGCTCGGTCCCAGCGGGGGGGCCATATGAGCAGTTCTTC
clone_size: -; j_call: TRBJ2-3; d_call: TRBD2; v_call: TRBV7-2; cdr3_aa: CASSLRTSGGTSLSDTQYF; cdr3_nt: TGTGCCAGCAGCTTACGTACTAGCGGGGGGACATCCCTTTCCGATACGCAGTATTTT
clone_size: many; j_call: TRBJ1-5; d_call: -; v_call: TRBV5-1; cdr3_aa: CASSLFPDSNQPQHF; cdr3_nt: TGCGCCAGCAGCTTATTTCCAGATAGCAATCAGCCCCAGCATTTT
clone_size: -; j_call: TRBJ2-7; d_call: -; v_call: TRBV4-3; cdr3_aa: CASSPGGLGGEQYF; cdr3_nt: TGCGCCAGCAGCCCGGGCGGCCTGGGAGGCGAGCAGTACTTC
clone_size: -; j_call: TRBJ2-5; d_call: -; v_call: TRBV7-9; cdr3_aa: CASSLATARRETQYF; cdr3_nt: TGTGCCAGCAGCTTAGCGACCGCGCGTAGAGAGACCCAGTACTTC
clone_size: few; j_call: TRBJ1-6; d_call: -; v_call: TRBV6-5; cdr3_aa: CASRTTTSSYNSPLHF; cdr3_nt: TGTGCCAGCAGAACGACCACTTCCTCCTATAATTCACCCCTCCACTTT
clone_size: many; j_call: TRBJ2-3; d_call: -; v_call: TRBV6-5; cdr3_aa: CASSSPGAITDTQYF; cdr3_nt: TGTGCCAGCAGTTCGCCCGGGGCGATTACAGATACGCAGTATTTT
clone_size: -; j_call: TRBJ2-7; d_call: TRBD2; v_call: TRBV6-5; cdr3_aa: CASRPLIGGYSYEQYF; cdr3_nt: TGTGCCAGCAGACCCTTAATCGGGGGGTACTCCTACGAGCAGTACTTC
clone_size: -; j_call: TRBJ2-6; d_call: -; v_call: TRBV10-3; cdr3_aa: CATPSSSGANVLTF; cdr3_nt: TGTGCCACCCCTTCGAGTTCTGGGGCCAACGTCCTGACTTTC
clone_size: few; j_call: TRBJ1-5; d_call: -; v_call: TRBV15; cdr3_aa: CATSVGNTGEPQHF; cdr3_nt: TGTGCCACTAGCGTCGGAAACACGGGAGAGCCCCAGCATTTT
clone_size: -; j_call: TRBJ2-1; d_call: TRBD1; v_call: TRBV14; cdr3_aa: CASSQWTGYNEQFF; cdr3_nt: TGTGCCAGCAGCCAATGGACAGGCTACAATGAGCAGTTCTTC
clone_size: few; j_call: TRBJ2-7; d_call: -; v_call: TRBV7-2; cdr3_aa: CASSSPYHYEQYF; cdr3_nt: TGTGCCAGCAGCTCGCCTTATCACTACGAGCAGTACTTC
clone_size: -; j_call: TRBJ2-7; d_call: -; v_call: TRBV3-1; cdr3_aa: CASSQWGTGEQYF; cdr3_nt: TGTGCCAGCAGCCAATGGGGAACGGGGGAGCAGTACTTC
clone_size: -; j_call: TRBJ2-1; d_call: -; v_call: TRBV6-2/TRBV6-3; cdr3_aa: CASSGWRGNYNEQFF; cdr3_nt: TGTGCCAGCAGTGGTTGGCGGGGAAATTACAATGAGCAGTTCTTC
clone_size: -; j_call: TRBJ2-1; d_call: TRBD2; v_call: TRBV12-3/TRBV12-4; cdr3_aa: CASIMTSGALTEQFF; cdr3_nt: TGTGCCAGCATCATGACTAGCGGGGCCCTCACTGAGCAGTTCTTC
clone_size: -; j_call: TRBJ1-2; d_call: TRBD1; v_call: TRBV7-2; cdr3_aa: CASSQRQGVGYGYTF; cdr3_nt: TGTGCCAGCAGCCAACGACAGGGCGTGGGTTATGGCTACACCTTC
clone_size: -; j_call: TRBJ1-5; d_call: TRBD1; v_call: TRBV6-2/TRBV6-3; cdr3_aa: CASSSTGVNQPQHF; cdr3_nt: TGTGCCAGCAGTTCGACAGGGGTCAATCAGCCCCAGCATTTT
clone_size: many; j_call: TRBJ2-6; d_call: -; v_call: TRBV19; cdr3_aa: CASSAQVLGGANVLTF; cdr3_nt: TGTGCCAGTAGCGCACAGGTTCTGGGAGGGGCCAACGTCCTGACTTTC
clone_size: few; j_call: TRBJ2-5; d_call: TRBD1; v_call: TRBV5-1; cdr3_aa: CASGQQGEETQYF; cdr3_nt: TGCGCCAGCGGCCAACAGGGGGAAGAGACCCAGTACTTC
clone_size: few; j_call: TRBJ2-1; d_call: -; v_call: TRBV5-1; cdr3_aa: CASSPQTRYYNEQFF; cdr3_nt: TGCGCCAGCAGCCCCCAGACTAGGTACTACAATGAGCAGTTCTTC
clone_size: few; j_call: TRBJ2-4; d_call: -; v_call: TRBV2; cdr3_aa: CALGIGGNIQYF; cdr3_nt: TGTGCCCTTGGCATTGGGGGTAACATTCAGTACTTC
clone_size: many; j_call: TRBJ2-5; d_call: TRBD2; v_call: TRBV12-3/TRBV12-4; cdr3_aa: CASSLAGGEETQYF; cdr3_nt: TGTGCCAGCAGCCTAGCGGGGGGAGAAGAGACCCAGTACTTC
clone_size: -; j_call: TRBJ1-5; d_call: TRBD1; v_call: TRBV20-1; cdr3_aa: CSARGPGQSLYSNQPQHF; cdr3_nt: TGCAGTGCTAGAGGTCCGGGACAGAGTCTATATAGCAATCAGCCCCAGCATTTT
clone_size: many; j_call: TRBJ1-5; d_call: -; v_call: TRBV9; cdr3_aa: CASSVEGEWTGNQPQHF; cdr3_nt: TGTGCCAGCAGCGTAGAAGGGGAGTGGACGGGCAATCAGCCCCAGCATTTT
clone_size: -; j_call: TRBJ2-7; d_call: -; v_call: TRBV5-1; cdr3_aa: CASSSATDSYEQYF; cdr3_nt: TGCGCCAGCAGCTCCGCGACAGATTCCTACGAGCAGTACTTC
clone_size: few; j_call: TRBJ1-1; d_call: -; v_call: TRBV7-6; cdr3_aa: CASSLSGIGVNTEAFF; cdr3_nt: TGTGCCAGCAGCTTATCGGGGATAGGGGTAAACACTGAAGCTTTCTTT
clone_size: few; j_call: TRBJ1-4; d_call: TRBD1; v_call: TRBV28; cdr3_aa: CASSSGQGPNEKLFF; cdr3_nt: TGTGCCAGCAGTTCTGGACAGGGTCCTAATGAAAAACTGTTTTTT
clone_size: few; j_call: TRBJ2-6; d_call: -; v_call: TRBV10-3; cdr3_aa: CAISESWGMFSSGANVLTF; cdr3_nt: TGTGCCATCAGTGAGTCGTGGGGGATGTTTAGCTCTGGGGCCAACGTCCTGACTTTC
clone_size: -; j_call: TRBJ1-2; d_call: -; v_call: TRBV12-3/TRBV12-4; cdr3_aa: CASSFEVLGYTF; cdr3_nt: TGTGCCAGCAGTTTTGAGGTTCTAGGCTACACCTTC
clone_size: -; j_call: TRBJ1-4; d_call: -; v_call: TRBV7-2; cdr3_aa: CASSFVGGEKLFF; cdr3_nt: TGTGCCAGCAGCTTTGTTGGGGGAGAAAAACTGTTTTTT
clone_size: -; j_call: TRBJ2-5; d_call: -; v_call: TRBV2; cdr3_aa: CASTPGEAGTQYF; cdr3_nt: TGTGCCAGCACCCCGGGGGAGGCTGGGACCCAGTACTTC
clone_size: -; j_call: TRBJ1-1; d_call: TRBD1; v_call: TRBV6-2/TRBV6-3; cdr3_aa: CASSLHEGQDLNTEAFF; cdr3_nt: TGTGCCAGCAGTCTTCACGAGGGACAGGATTTAAACACTGAAGCTTTCTTT
clone_size: -; j_call: TRBJ2-1; d_call: -; v_call: TRBV18; cdr3_aa: CASSPQGSGEQFF; cdr3_nt: TGTGCCAGCTCACCGCAGGGTTCGGGTGAGCAGTTCTTC
clone_size: few; j_call: TRBJ2-5; d_call: -; v_call: TRBV7-7; cdr3_aa: CASSPWPGEYQETQYF; cdr3_nt: TGTGCTAGCAGCCCTTGGCCGGGAGAGTACCAAGAGACCCAGTACTTC
clone_size: many; j_call: TRBJ2-5; d_call: -; v_call: TRBV9; cdr3_aa: CASSAGTQETQYF; cdr3_nt: TGTGCCAGCAGCGCCGGGACTCAAGAGACCCAGTACTTC
clone_size: many; j_call: TRBJ2-2; d_call: -; v_call: TRBV4-3; cdr3_aa: CASSQEPKRGTGELFF; cdr3_nt: TGCGCCAGCAGCCAAGAGCCCAAGAGGGGGACCGGGGAGCTGTTTTTT
clone_size: many; j_call: TRBJ2-3; d_call: -; v_call: TRBV18; cdr3_aa: CASSPPSTDTQYF; cdr3_nt: TGTGCCAGCTCACCACCGTCCACAGATACGCAGTATTTT
clone_size: -; j_call: TRBJ2-6; d_call: TRBD1; v_call: TRBV5-1; cdr3_aa: CASSLGQLSGANVLTF; cdr3_nt: TGCGCCAGCAGCCTGGGACAGTTATCTGGGGCCAACGTCCTGACTTTC
clone_size: -; j_call: TRBJ1-5; d_call: -; v_call: TRBV6-5; cdr3_aa: CASSYSGGLGQPQHF; cdr3_nt: TGTGCCAGCAGTTACTCAGGGGGACTGGGTCAGCCCCAGCATTTT
clone_size: -; j_call: TRBJ2-5; d_call: TRBD1; v_call: TRBV24-1; cdr3_aa: CATSDSGTGGQETQYF; cdr3_nt: TGTGCCACCAGTGATTCCGGGACAGGGGGCCAAGAGACCCAGTACTTC
clone_size: few; j_call: TRBJ2-3; d_call: TRBD2; v_call: TRBV7-6; cdr3_aa: CASSGTGGGTDTQYF; cdr3_nt: TGTGCCAGCAGCGGCACCGGGGGGGGTACAGATACGCAGTATTTT
clone_size: -; j_call: TRBJ2-3; d_call: -; v_call: TRBV29-1; cdr3_aa: CSAQHREAQYF; cdr3_nt: TGCAGCGCCCAACACAGGGAAGCGCAGTATTTT